Presented here are 26 T cell receptor beta chains from one specimen sequenced in a study of blood T cell repertoires in COVID-19. Generated by immunoSEQ multiplex PCR, the TCRdb table keeps only in-frame clones and is missing some. This table holds tens of thousands of clones, around 80% found once. The sequenced sample was peripheral blood. The origin of the receptors is a man between 50 and 59 years old with active or convalescent COVID-19.

The chain employs TRBV15 and TRBJ2-7; D not certain. The germline V and J ends were trimmed by 5 bases and 5 bases, with 16 bases remaining between them. CDR3 length: 14 residues. The germline gives CDR1 LNHNV, CDR2 YYDKDF (reference sequence). CDR3 DNA sequence: TGTGCCACCAGCTACGACCGCCGGAGCCACGAGCAGTACTTC. Amino acids: CATSYDRRSHEQYF.

The genes are TRBV10-3 and TRBJ2-1; 8 bases align to TRBD2. The germline V gene has CDR1 ENHRY and CDR2 SYGVKD. Trimming took 10 bases from V and 4 from J; bases not matched to a gene: 12. CDR3 size: 15 residues. DNA for the CDR3: TGTGCCACCCAAGGAGTAGCGGGAAAGTACAATGAGCAGTTCTTC. This sequence encodes CATQGVAGKYNEQFF.

This chain joins TRBV6-5 and TRBJ2-7; TRBD2 is a possible D gene (5 bases). The CDR3 length is 14 residues. Germline CDR1 is MNHEY and CDR2 is SVGAGI. With 6 bases removed from V and 2 bases from J, the gap between germline ends came to 14 bases. The CDR3 nucleotides are TGTGCCAGCAGCCCGAGACCCGGGACCTACGAGCAGTACTTC. It translates to CASSPRPGTYEQYF.

The V and J genes are TRBV28 and TRBJ1-6; TRBD1 is a possible D gene (5 bases). CDR3 length: 14 amino acids. Germline assignment: CDR1 MDHEN and CDR2 SYDVKM. Trimming pared 5 bases from V and 4 bases from J, leaving 9 bases between. Here the CDR3 reads CASSLQGYNSPLHF. CDR3 in DNA: TGTGCCAGCAGTCTCCAGGGATATAATTCACCCCTCCACTTT.

This sequence joins TRBV12-3 or TRBV12-4 and TRBJ1-2; 7 bases align to TRBD1. This CDR3 comprises 11 residues. Trimming took 4 bases from V and 13 from J; bases not matched to a gene: 6. The CDR3 sequence: CASSSTGVPTF. Here the CDR3 DNA reads TGTGCCAGCAGTTCCACAGGGGTCCCCACCTTC.

The V gene is TRBV3-1 (or the pseudogene TRBV3-2), the J gene TRBJ2-5; 7 bases line up with TRBD1. V lost 4 bases to trimming and J lost 2 bases; unmatched junction nucleotides: 1. Germline V gives CDR1 LGHDT, CDR2 YNNKEL (reference sequence). The CDR3 runs to 13 residues. DNA for the CDR3: TGTGCCAGCAGCCGGGACAGACAAGAGACCCAGTACTTC. As protein: CASSRDRQETQYF.

This chain's CDR3 is CASSGQVQETQYF. In nucleotides, the CDR3 is TGTGCCAGCTCAGGACAGGTTCAAGAGACCCAGTACTTC. This sequence joins TRBV18 and TRBJ2-5; 7 bases match TRBD1. V shed 5 bases, J shed 2 bases, and the junction held 2 bases outside the gene matches. Germline-derived CDR1 and CDR2 are KGHSH and LQKENI. The CDR3 has 13 residues.

The genes are TRBV24-1 and TRBJ1-3; D not resolved. Germline lookup yields CDR1 KGHDR and CDR2 SFDVKD. CDR3 size: 14 residues. Trimming removed 4 bases from V and 0 bases from J, with 6 bases in between. As DNA, the CDR3 is TGTGCCACCAGTGACGACTCCTCTGGAAACACCATATATTTT. This translates into CATSDDSSGNTIYF.

J is TRBJ1-6 and V is TRBV30; D is undetermined. The CDR3 runs to 17 residues. Trimming pared 0 bases from V and 6 bases from J, leaving 18 bases between. Looked up from germline, CDR1 is GTSNPN and CDR2 is SVGIG (reference sequence). The CDR3 sequence: CAWSVCPNESLNSPLHF. In nucleotides, the CDR3 is TGTGCCTGGAGTGTCTGCCCCAACGAAAGCCTTAATTCACCCCTCCACTTT.

The V gene is TRBV5-8, the J gene TRBJ1-1, with a possible D match to TRBD1 (6 bases). This CDR3 is 15 amino acids long. From germline, CDR1 is SGHTS and CDR2 YDEGEE. Trimming left V 0 bases short and J 4 bases short, with 13 bases between. CDR3 protein: CASSLVWGQGTEAFF. As DNA, the CDR3 is TGTGCCAGCAGCTTGGTGTGGGGGCAGGGCACTGAAGCTTTCTTT. Together with reference TRBV5-8 and TRBJ1-1, the CDR3 gives the full variable domain: EAGVTQSPTHLIKTRGQQATLRCSPISGHTSVYWYQQALGLGLQFLLWYDEGEERNRGNFPPRFSGRQFPNYSSELNVNALELEDSALYLCASSLVWGQGTEAFFGQGTRLTVV.

The V gene is TRBV6-5, the J gene TRBJ1-5; D uncertain. The V gene lost 7 bases and the J gene lost 4 bases, with 5 bases spanning the gap. Germline V CDR1 and CDR2: MNHEY, SVGAGI. The CDR3 has 11 residues. The CDR3 coding sequence is TGTGCCAGCAAACAAAATCAGCCCCAGCATTTT. This encodes CASKQNQPQHF.

The sample holds many counts of this clone. The J gene is TRBJ1-2, the V gene TRBV5-4, with a weak D call TRBD1 (5 bases). Germline values: CDR1 SGHNT, CDR2 YYREEE (reference sequence). This CDR3 spans 15 amino acids. The germline V and J ends were trimmed by 5 bases and 1 base, with 15 bases remaining between them. The CDR3 is CASRPGFVGNYGYTF. CDR3 nucleotides: TGTGCCAGCAGACCAGGGTTTGTTGGTAACTATGGCTACACCTTC. Combining the CDR3 with reference TRBV5-4 and TRBJ1-2 gives the whole variable domain ETGVTQSPTHLIKTRGQQVTLRCSSQSGHNTVSWYQQALGQGPQFIFQYYREEENGRGNFPPRFSGLQFPNYSSELNVNALELDDSALYLCASRPGFVGNYGYTFGSGTRLTVV.

The chain uses TRBV10-3 and TRBJ2-5; 11 bases align to TRBD2. The V gene's germline CDR1 is ENHRY and CDR2 SYGVKD. V lost 0 bases, J lost 3 bases, and 9 bases stayed unmatched. There are 18 residues in the CDR3. CDR3 DNA sequence: TGTGCCATCAGTGAGTCGTCGCCCCAACTAGCGGGGGAAGAGACCCAGTACTTC. Encoded protein: CAISESSPQLAGEETQYF.

This chain connects TRBV19 to TRBJ2-1; tentative D call: TRBD2 (5 bases). The CDR3 is 14 residues long. Trimming removed 3 bases at V and 8 bases at J, with 14 bases between. From germline, CDR1 is LNHDA and CDR2 SQIVND (reference sequence). CDR3 nucleotide sequence: TGTGCCAGTAGTATGGCTAGCTCCCAGGATGAGCAGTTCTTC. It encodes CASSMASSQDEQFF.

The chain uses TRBV4-1 and TRBJ2-1, with D possibly being TRBD1 (6 bases). The CDR3 sequence is 14 residues long. Per germline, CDR1 MGHRA and CDR2 YSYEKL. Trimming left V 0 bases short and J 7 bases short, with 10 bases between. CDR3 sequence reads: CASSQEYRANEQFF. The CDR3 DNA sequence: TGCGCCAGCAGCCAAGAATACAGGGCTAATGAGCAGTTCTTC.

The sample holds one count of this clone. The V call is TRBV6-5, the J call TRBJ2-4; 7 positions agree with TRBD1. The CDR3 spans 15 residues. Germline values: CDR1 MNHEY, CDR2 SVGAGI. V was pared by 6 bases and J by 3 bases, with 8 bases of the junction left unmatched. The CDR3 is CASSGTERGKNIQYF. Here the CDR3 DNA reads TGTGCCAGCAGCGGGACAGAGAGGGGCAAAAACATTCAGTACTTC.

The chain employs TRBV7-8 and TRBJ2-5, with a weak D call TRBD1 (6 bases). The germline V gene encodes CDR1 SGHVS and CDR2 FQNEAQ. Trimming cost V 7 bases and J 0 bases, with 9 bases left between them. The CDR3 is made up of 13 amino acids. In DNA form, the CDR3 reads TGTGCCAGCAACCGGGACAACCAAGAGACCCAGTACTTC. Translated: CASNRDNQETQYF.

The gene calls are TRBV6-5 and TRBJ2-5, with TRBD2 matching over 9 bases. CDR1 and CDR2 from the germline V gene are MNHEY and SVGAGI. V trimming: 0 bases; J trimming: 5 bases; junction bases outside the gene matches: 4. This CDR3 contains 15 residues. The CDR3 DNA sequence: TGTGCCAGCAGTTACTCCGGGACTAGCTACGAGACCCAGTACTTC. This sequence encodes CASSYSGTSYETQYF.

The chain recombines TRBV19 with TRBJ1-2; D gene ambiguous. Germline V lookup: CDR1 LNHDA, CDR2 SQIVND (reference sequence). V lost 11 bases to trimming and J lost 3 bases, with 7 bases between them. The CDR3 consists of 10 residues. This chain's CDR3 is CASYYYGYTF. CDR3 nucleotides: TGTGCCTCCTATTACTATGGCTACACCTTC.

The CDR3 sequence: CASSPSGSKAFF. In DNA, the CDR3 is TGCGCCAGCAGCCCAAGCGGATCAAAAGCTTTCTTT. V is TRBV5-1 and J is TRBJ1-1; no firm D call. The germline V gene encodes CDR1 SGHRS and CDR2 YFSETQ. Trimming left V 4 bases short and J 9 bases short, with 13 bases between. The CDR3 is 12 residues long.

The J gene is TRBJ2-7, the V gene TRBV11-2; 11 nucleotides align to TRBD1. CDR1 and CDR2 from the germline V gene are SGHAT and FQNNGV. V lost 4 bases to trimming and J lost 3 bases; unmatched junction nucleotides: 5. This CDR3 has 15 residues. The CDR3 DNA reads TGTGCCAGCAGCTCTGGGACAGGGGGAGGCTACGAGCAGTACTTC. It yields the protein CASSSGTGGGYEQYF. Complete variable domain (other parts from reference TRBV11-2 and TRBJ2-7): EAGVAQSPRYKIIEKRQSVAFWCNPISGHATLYWYQQILGQGPKLLIQFQNNGVVDDSQLPKDRFSAERLKGVDSTLKIQPAKLEDSAVYLCASSSGTGGGYEQYFGPGTRLTVT.

This clone was observed a single time. J is TRBJ2-5 and V is TRBV5-5, with TRBD1 as a possible D gene (6 bases). Looked up from germline, CDR1 is SGHKS and CDR2 is YYEKEE (reference sequence). This CDR3 has 14 amino acids. V lost 0 bases to trimming and J lost 1 base, with 7 bases between them. The CDR3 sequence is CASSLGTAQETQYF. DNA for the CDR3: TGTGCCAGCAGCTTGGGGACAGCCCAAGAGACCCAGTACTTC.

The chain carries TRBV2 and TRBJ1-4, with D perhaps TRBD1 (6 bases). CDR1 SNHLY and CDR2 FYNNEI come from the germline V gene. The CDR3 contains 14 residues. The V gene lost 4 bases and the J gene lost 2 bases, with 8 bases spanning the gap. The DNA for the CDR3 is TGTGCCAGCAGTGGGACAGTTACTAATGAAAAACTGTTTTTT. It translates to CASSGTVTNEKLFF. Looking up the rest from reference TRBV2 and TRBJ1-4 gives the full variable domain: EPEVTQTPSHQVTQMGQEVILRCVPISNHLYFYWYRQILGQKVEFLVSFYNNEISEKSEIFDDQFSVERPDGSNFTLKIRSTKLEDSAMYFCASSGTVTNEKLFFGSGTQLSVL.

CDR3 residues: CASSLGLAVTGEQYF. In DNA form, the CDR3 reads TGTGCCAGCAGCCTCGGACTAGCAGTGACGGGCGAGCAGTACTTC. The chain links TRBV11-2 to TRBJ2-7; 8 bases line up with TRBD2. The CDR3 sequence is 15 residues long. Looked up from germline, CDR1 is SGHAT and CDR2 is FQNNGV. J was trimmed by 6 bases and V by 5 bases; bases with no gene match: 12.

The chain carries TRBV3-1 (or the pseudogene TRBV3-2) and TRBJ2-5; D uncertain. The CDR3 is 13 residues long. CDR1 is LGHDT and CDR2 is YNNKEL in the germline V gene (reference sequence). V lost 3 bases and J lost 4, with 9 bases in between. The CDR3 nucleotides read TGTGCCAGCAGCCAGTCAGGTGGAGAGACCCAGTACTTC. The encoded protein is CASSQSGGETQYF.

The V gene is TRBV27, the J gene TRBJ2-7; D may be TRBD1 (5 bases). CDR1 MNHEY and CDR2 SMNVEV come from the germline V gene (reference sequence). This CDR3 has 13 amino acids. The ends were cut back, 4 bases at V and 0 bases at J, with 7 bases in the middle. The CDR3 coding sequence is TGTGCCAGCAGTTGGGGCAGCTCCTACGAGCAGTACTTC. Amino acid sequence: CASSWGSSYEQYF.